This TCR beta chain is drawn from a study of beta chain features in type 1 diabetes. Heparinised blood was drawn once per donor, averaging roughly 120 mL. CD45RO/CCR7/CD25/CD127/CD95/CD27 separated CD4+ naive, central memory, regulatory and stem cell-like memory cells by sorting. Each sorted population was over 95% pure. General study points: Shorter TCRB CDR3s, moderately but significantly so, were found in Type 1 diabetes patients in all four CD4+ subsets.

With respect to this clone: Its target is not known.

Reverse transcription of all isolated RNA meant that expressed TCRB transcripts were sequenced. Clones were read by immunoSEQ multiplex PCR, and TCRdb kept only the in-frame ones, dropping some. This sample has approximately 170,000 clones, with roughly 8% found just once. The ends lost 6 bases at V and 4 bases at J; junction bases unmatched: 5. The CDR3 length is 13 residues. The germline V gene has CDR1 MNHNY and CDR2 SVGAGI (reference sequence). The clonotype comes from a man younger than 35 with type 1 diabetes. The sequenced sample consisted of central memory CD4+ T cells from blood. The genes are TRBV6-6 and TRBJ1-2, with 7 positions matching TRBD1. The CDR3 reads CASSAYRGYGYTF. CDR3 bases: TGTGCCAGCAGCGCGTACAGGGGCTATGGCTACACCTTC.